These 2 T cell receptor beta chains were sequenced from one sample in a study of T cell responses to AZD1222 COVID-19 vaccine. Using immunoSEQ multiplex PCR, the repertoire was profiled, and TCRdb retains in-frame clones only, with some absent. Here the sample spans around 80,000 clones, 83% being singletons. Source: peripheral blood, taken 28 days after the second AZD1222 dose. The source is an adult who received the AZD1222 COVID-19 vaccine.

The chain employs TRBV5-1 and TRBJ1-1; D uncertain. CDR3 size: 14 residues. Deletions cut 0 bases from V and 1 base from J, with 7 bases between. The germline V gene has CDR1 SGHRS and CDR2 YFSETQ. The CDR3 sequence: CASSLDGSNTEAFF. CDR3 DNA: TGCGCCAGCAGCTTGGACGGCTCGAACACTGAAGCTTTCTTT.

V usage is TRBV9 and J usage is TRBJ2-3, with D uncertain. Germline V gives CDR1 SGDLS, CDR2 YYNGEE. This CDR3 has 13 amino acids. V lost 0 bases and J 3 bases, leaving 5 bases between the germline ends. DNA of the CDR3: TGTGCCAGCAGCGTAGTGGTTACAGATACGCAGTATTTT. Its protein product is CASSVVVTDTQYF.